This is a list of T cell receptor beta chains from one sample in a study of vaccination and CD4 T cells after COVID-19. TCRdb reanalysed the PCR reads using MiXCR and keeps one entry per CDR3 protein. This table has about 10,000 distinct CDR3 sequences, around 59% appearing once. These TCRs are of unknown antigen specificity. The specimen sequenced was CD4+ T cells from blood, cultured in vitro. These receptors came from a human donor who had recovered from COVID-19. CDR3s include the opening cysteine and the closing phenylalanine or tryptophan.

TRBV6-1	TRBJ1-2	CASSGQTGGIPGYTF
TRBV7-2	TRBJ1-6	CASSTRGRYNSPLHF
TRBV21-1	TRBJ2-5	CASRPLGPLNGLAGTETQYF
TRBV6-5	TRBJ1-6	CASSSQGGSPLHF
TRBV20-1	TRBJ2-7	CSAKEGHYEQYF
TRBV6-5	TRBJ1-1	CASSSARSAFF
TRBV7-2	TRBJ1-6	CASSYNVITGGNSPLHF
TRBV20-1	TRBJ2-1	CSARGGHEQFF
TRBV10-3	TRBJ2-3	CAISEEGVATDTQYF
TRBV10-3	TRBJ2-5	CAISDLRTGETQYF
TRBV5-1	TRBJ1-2	CASRFDKKYGYTF
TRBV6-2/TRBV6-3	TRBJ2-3	CASSSPGLRRTDTQYF
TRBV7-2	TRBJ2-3	CASSPQAGFNTQYF
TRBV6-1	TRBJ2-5	CASSDFGGSQETQYF
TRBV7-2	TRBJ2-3	CASSLGGQTTDTQYF
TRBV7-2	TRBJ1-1	CASSLQGARSEAFF
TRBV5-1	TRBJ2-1	CASSAQGFSYNEQFF
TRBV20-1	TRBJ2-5	CSASGAETQYF
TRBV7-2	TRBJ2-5	CASSLFGPRVETQYF
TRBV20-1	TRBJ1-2	CSAGGRTYGYTF
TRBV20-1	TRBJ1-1	CSSQLWGGEAFF
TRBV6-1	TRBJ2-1	CASSGPQGGEQFF
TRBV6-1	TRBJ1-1	CASTEWGGEAFF
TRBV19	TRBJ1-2	CASRRDRTNYGYTF
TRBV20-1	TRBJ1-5	CSALSGSQPQHF
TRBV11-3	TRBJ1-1	CASSREGQAFF
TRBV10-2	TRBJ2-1	CASRPPTSGGRGQFF
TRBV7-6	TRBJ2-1	CASSLEGLNNEQFF
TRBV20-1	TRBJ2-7	CSARSNSAPGGQYF
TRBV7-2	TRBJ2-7	CASSPRQGSGEQYF
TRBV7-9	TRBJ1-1	CASSLVGGEAFF
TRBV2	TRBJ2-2	CASRDTLGTGELFF
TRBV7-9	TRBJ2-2	CASSPSGGGTGELFF
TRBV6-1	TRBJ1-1	CASSGRNTEAFF
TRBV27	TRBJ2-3	CASSSRPGPITDTQYF
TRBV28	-	CASKAGVYEQYF
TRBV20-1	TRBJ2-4	CSAGQGRDKNIQYF
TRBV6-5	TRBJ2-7	CASSYSSSGTYYEQYF
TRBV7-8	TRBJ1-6	CASSFRVSPLHF
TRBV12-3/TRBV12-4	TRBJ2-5	CASSQDGLYQETQYF
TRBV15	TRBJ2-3	CATSRTLNGRAVSTDTQYF
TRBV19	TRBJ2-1	CASSQQTSGIHEQFF
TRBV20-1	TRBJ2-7	CSARAGEGGGYEQYF
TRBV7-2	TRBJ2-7	CASRAQLSSYEQYF